The entry that follows covers one T cell receptor beta chain sequence. The antigen remains undetermined. Possible read error: a much larger clone is one base away. The record originates from a study of molecular identifiers for immune sequencing clone quantification. Findings of the study overall: Clones above 20 RNA copies contained over 97% of effector molecules and under 1% of naive molecules.

In germline, CDR1 is SQVTM, CDR2 ANQGSEA. The CDR3 spans 15 residues. V lost 1 base and J lost 5; bases outside the gene matches: 10. TCRdb re-derived calls from the PCR reads in MiXCR, one entry per CDR3 protein. The repertoire holds more than 550,000 distinct CDR3 sequences, with about 25% as singletons. J is TRBJ2-7 and V is TRBV29-1; 8 nucleotides agree with TRBD1. The receptor comes from a human donor in good health. Some libraries in this study had Jurkat cell RNA spiked in. Sequenced material: naive CD8+ T cells from blood, with Jurkat cell RNA spiked in. Noted subset: FACS-sorted CD8+CD4-CCR7+CD45RA+ naive T cells. Here the CDR3 reads CSVEGPDRGRNEQYF. Written as DNA, the CDR3 is TGCAGCGTTGAAGGCCCAGACAGGGGCAGGAACGAGCAGTACTTC.